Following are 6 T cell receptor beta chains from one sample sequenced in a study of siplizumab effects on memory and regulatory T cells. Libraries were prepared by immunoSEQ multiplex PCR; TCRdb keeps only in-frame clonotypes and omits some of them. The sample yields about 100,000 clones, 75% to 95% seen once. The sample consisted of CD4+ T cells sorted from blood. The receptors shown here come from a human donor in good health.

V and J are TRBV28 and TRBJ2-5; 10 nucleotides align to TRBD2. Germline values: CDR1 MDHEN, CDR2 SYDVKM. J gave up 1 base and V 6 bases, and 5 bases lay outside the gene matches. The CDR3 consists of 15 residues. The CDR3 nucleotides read TGTGCCAGCAGGCCTAGCGGGGGCCCCCAAGAGACCCAGTACTTC. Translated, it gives CASRPSGGPQETQYF.

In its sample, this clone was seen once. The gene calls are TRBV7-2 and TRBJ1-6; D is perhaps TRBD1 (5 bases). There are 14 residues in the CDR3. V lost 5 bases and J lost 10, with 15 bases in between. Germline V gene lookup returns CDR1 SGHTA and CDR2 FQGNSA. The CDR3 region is CASSPGGAPSPLHF. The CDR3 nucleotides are TGTGCCAGCAGCCCTGGAGGGGCCCCCTCACCCCTCCACTTT.

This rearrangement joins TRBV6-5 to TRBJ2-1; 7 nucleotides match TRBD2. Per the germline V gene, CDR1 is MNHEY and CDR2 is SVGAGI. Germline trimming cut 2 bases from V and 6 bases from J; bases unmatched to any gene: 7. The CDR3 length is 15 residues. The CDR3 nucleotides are TGTGCCAGCAGTTACGGGCTAGCGGTACCCAATGAGCAGTTCTTC. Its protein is CASSYGLAVPNEQFF.

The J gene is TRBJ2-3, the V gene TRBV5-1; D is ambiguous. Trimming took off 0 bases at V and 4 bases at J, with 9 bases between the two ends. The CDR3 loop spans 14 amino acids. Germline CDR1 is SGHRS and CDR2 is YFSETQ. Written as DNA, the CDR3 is TGCGCCAGCAGCTTGGGAAAAGTTCCAGATACGCAGTATTTT. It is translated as CASSLGKVPDTQYF. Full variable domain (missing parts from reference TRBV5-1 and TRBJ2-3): KAGVTQTPRYLIKTRGQQVTLSCSPISGHRSVSWYQQTPGQGLQFLFEYFSETQRNKGNFPGRFSGRQFSNSRSEMNVSTLELGDSALYLCASSLGKVPDTQYFGPGTRLTVL.

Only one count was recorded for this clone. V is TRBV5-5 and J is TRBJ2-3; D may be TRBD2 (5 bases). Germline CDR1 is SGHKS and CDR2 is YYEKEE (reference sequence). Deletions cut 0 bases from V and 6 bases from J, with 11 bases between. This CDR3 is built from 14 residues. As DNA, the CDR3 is TGTGCCAGCAGCTTGGTTCTAGCTGTTGATACGCAGTATTTT. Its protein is CASSLVLAVDTQYF.

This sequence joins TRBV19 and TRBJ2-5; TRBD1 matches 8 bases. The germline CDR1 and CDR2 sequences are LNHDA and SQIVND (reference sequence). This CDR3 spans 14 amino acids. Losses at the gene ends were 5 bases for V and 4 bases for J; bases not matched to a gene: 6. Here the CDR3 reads CASSPRTGPETQYF. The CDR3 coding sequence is TGTGCCAGTAGTCCTCGGACAGGGCCAGAGACCCAGTACTTC.